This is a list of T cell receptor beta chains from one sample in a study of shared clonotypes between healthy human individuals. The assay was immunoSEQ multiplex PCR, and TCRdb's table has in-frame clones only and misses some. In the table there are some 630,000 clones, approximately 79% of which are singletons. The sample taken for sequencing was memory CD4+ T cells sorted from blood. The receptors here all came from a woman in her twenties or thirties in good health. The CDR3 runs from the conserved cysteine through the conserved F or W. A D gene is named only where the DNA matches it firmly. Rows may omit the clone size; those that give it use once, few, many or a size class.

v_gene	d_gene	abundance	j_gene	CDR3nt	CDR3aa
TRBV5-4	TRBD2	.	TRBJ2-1	TGTGCCAGCAGCTTGTGGCCACCTCGACTAGCGGGAAATCATGAGCAGTTCTTC	CASSLWPPRLAGNHEQFF
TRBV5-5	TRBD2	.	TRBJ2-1	TGTGCCAGCAGCCTTTATAGACTAGCTGACAATGAGCAGTTCTTC	CASSLYRLADNEQFF
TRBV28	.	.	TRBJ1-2	TGTGCCAGCAGTTCAACCCCCCGACAGGTGCTGTATTATGGCTACACCTTC	CASSSTPRQVLYYGYTF
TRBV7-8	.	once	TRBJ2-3	TGTGCCAGCAGCTTAGTAGCGGGCACAGATACGCAGTATTTT	CASSLVAGTDTQYF
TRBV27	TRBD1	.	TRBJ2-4	TGTGCCAGCAGTGGAATCGGGACAGGGGAAAACATTCAGTACTTC	CASSGIGTGENIQYF
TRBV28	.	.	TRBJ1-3	TGTGCCAGCATCCCACGGTCGGTCTCTGGAAACACCATATATTTT	CASIPRSVSGNTIYF
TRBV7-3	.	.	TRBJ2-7	TGTGCCAGCAGCTTAATGGCGGACTCCTACGAGCAGTACTTC	CASSLMADSYEQYF
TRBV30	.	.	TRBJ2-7	TGTGCCTGGAGCGGGGACTCAGGCTTCTACGAGCAGTACTTC	CAWSGDSGFYEQYF
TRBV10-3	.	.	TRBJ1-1	TGTCCACGAGCCTTGGACGGGATTAACACTGAAGCTTTCTTT	CPRALDGINTEAFF
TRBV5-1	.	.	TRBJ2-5	TGCGCCAGCAGGGAAGAGACCCAGTACTTC	CASREETQYF
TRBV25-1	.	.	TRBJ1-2	TGTGCCAGCAGTGAGGACAGCCTCTATGGCTACACCTTC	CASSEDSLYGYTF
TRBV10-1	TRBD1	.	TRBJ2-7	TGCGCCAGCAGTGCCCCGGGACAGGGGAAAGACGAGCAGTACTTC	CASSAPGQGKDEQYF
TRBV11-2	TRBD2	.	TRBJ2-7	TGTGCCAGCAGCTTCGCGGGAGGGAGTCTGCGTAACGAGCAGTACTTC	CASSFAGGSLRNEQYF
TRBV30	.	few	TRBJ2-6	TGTGCCTGGGGAAGGGGGGCTGGGGCCAACGTCCTGACTTTC	CAWGRGAGANVLTF
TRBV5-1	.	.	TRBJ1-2	TGCGCCAGCAGCTTCAGCGACGGGTATGGCTACACCTTC	CASSFSDGYGYTF
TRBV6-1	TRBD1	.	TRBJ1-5	TGTGCCAGCAGTGAACGGGGACAGGGGTTTCAGCCCCAGCATTTT	CASSERGQGFQPQHF
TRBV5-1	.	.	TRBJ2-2	TGCGCCAGCAGCTATGAGGGGAACACCGGGGAGCTGTTTTTT	CASSYEGNTGELFF
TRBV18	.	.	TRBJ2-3	TGTGCCAGCTCACCACTGAAGTCCACAGGGTACTCCCCCACAGATACGCAGTATTTT	CASSPLKSTGYSPTDTQYF
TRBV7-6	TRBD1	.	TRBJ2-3	TGTGCCAGCAGCTCAACAACAGGGGGCTACCTGAATACGCAGTATTTT	CASSSTTGGYLNTQYF
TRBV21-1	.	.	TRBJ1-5	TGTGCCAGCAGCAAAGATGTCGGGGAATGTAGCAATCAGCCCCAGCATTTT	CASSKDVGECSNQPQHF
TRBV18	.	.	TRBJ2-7	TGTGCCAGCTCATTAGAGATATCCCCGGCCCACGAGCAGTACTTC	CASSLEISPAHEQYF
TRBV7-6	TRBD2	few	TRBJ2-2	TGTGCCAGCAGCTTAAGTAGTGGACTAGGCCGGGGCGGGGAGCTGTTTTTT	CASSLSSGLGRGGELFF
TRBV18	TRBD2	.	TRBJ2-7	TGTGCCAGCTCATTAGGTTCTAGCGGGAGGCCCTACGAGCAGTACTTC	CASSLGSSGRPYEQYF
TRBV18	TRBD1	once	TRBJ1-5	TGTGCCAGCTCGCATGACAGGGGGCCGTATCAGCCCCAGCATTTT	CASSHDRGPYQPQHF
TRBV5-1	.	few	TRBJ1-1	TGCGCCAGCAGCGCTCCAGAGAGACCGAACACTGAAGCTTTCTTT	CASSAPERPNTEAFF
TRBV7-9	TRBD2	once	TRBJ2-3	TGTGCCAGCAGCTCCACTAGCGGGAGTCGTGTCACAGATACGCAGTATTTT	CASSSTSGSRVTDTQYF
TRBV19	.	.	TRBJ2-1	TGTGCCAGTAGTATAGTAGTCGGGAGTAGCGAGCAGTTCTTC	CASSIVVGSSEQFF
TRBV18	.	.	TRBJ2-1	TGTGCCAGCTCACTAACCAAGGGCGTGGGCGAGCAGTTCTTC	CASSLTKGVGEQFF
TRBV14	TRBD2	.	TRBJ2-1	TGTGCCAGCAGCCGAGGAACTAGCGGGAGGGCCTATGAGCAGTTCTTC	CASSRGTSGRAYEQFF
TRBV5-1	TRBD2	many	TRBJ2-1	TGCGCCAGCAGCTTGGCTAGCGGCTCCTACAATGAGCAGTTCTTC	CASSLASGSYNEQFF
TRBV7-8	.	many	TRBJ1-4	TGTGCCAGCAGCCCGGGAGTCTCAGGGACATGGGGTAATGAAAAACTGTTTTTT	CASSPGVSGTWGNEKLFF
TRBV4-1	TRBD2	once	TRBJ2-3	TGCGCCAGCAGCCAAGTAGCAGCGGGAGGATCAGATACGCAGTATTTT	CASSQVAAGGSDTQYF
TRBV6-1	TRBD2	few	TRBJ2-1	TGTGCCAGCAGTGCTATTACTAGCGAGTTTTACAATGAGCAGTTCTTC	CASSAITSEFYNEQFF
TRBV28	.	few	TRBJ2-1	TGTGCCAGCATGTCCCCCGGACGGAGCTCCTACAATGAGCAGTTCTTC	CASMSPGRSSYNEQFF
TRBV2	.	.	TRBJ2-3	TGTGCCAGCAACCAGGCTCTCAACACAGATACGCAGTATTTT	CASNQALNTDTQYF
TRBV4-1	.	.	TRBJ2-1	TGCGCCAGCAGCCAAGTCGACCTTGTCCCGGCGGGCAATGAGCAGTTCTTC	CASSQVDLVPAGNEQFF
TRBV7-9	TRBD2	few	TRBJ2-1	TGTGCCAGCAGCCTACTTAGCGGGGCCCACTACAATGAGCAGTTCTTC	CASSLLSGAHYNEQFF
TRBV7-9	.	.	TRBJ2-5	TGTGCCAGCAGCTCACAAGAGACCCAGTACTTC	CASSSQETQYF
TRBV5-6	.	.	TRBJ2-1	TGTGCCAGCAGCTTCCGTCGGGAGTCGACTGAGCAGTTCTTC	CASSFRRESTEQFF
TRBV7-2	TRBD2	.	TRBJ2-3	TGTGCCAGCAGCCTAGGGGGACTAGCGGCCCTTTCAGATACGCAGTATTTT	CASSLGGLAALSDTQYF
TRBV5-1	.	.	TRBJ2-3	TGCGCCAGCAGCTTAGGTACAGTGGGGAGCACAGATACGCAGTATTTT	CASSLGTVGSTDTQYF
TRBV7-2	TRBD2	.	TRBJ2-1	TGTGCCAGCAGCTTAGACAGCGGGATTAACAATGAGCAGTTCTTC	CASSLDSGINNEQFF
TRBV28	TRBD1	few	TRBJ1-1	TGTGCCAGCAGTCCTTGGAACAGGGGGAACACTGAAGCTTTCTTT	CASSPWNRGNTEAFF
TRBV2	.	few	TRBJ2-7	TGTGCCAGCAGTGAATCAGGGGCCTCCTACTCAGAGCAGTACTTC	CASSESGASYSEQYF
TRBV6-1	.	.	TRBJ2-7	TGTGCCAGCCGCGGACCTTACTACGAGCAGTACTTC	CASRGPYYEQYF
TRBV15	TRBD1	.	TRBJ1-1	TGTGCCACCAGCAGATATTCCGGGACAGGGGGCACTGAAGCTTTCTTT	CATSRYSGTGGTEAFF
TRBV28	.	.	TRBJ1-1	TGTGCCAGCAGAGGGGACGGAACTAGAACACCCCTGTTT	CASRGDGTRTPLF
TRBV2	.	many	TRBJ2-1	TGTGCCAGCAGTCCCCAGGGCCCGGGCTACAATGAGCAGTTCTTC	CASSPQGPGYNEQFF
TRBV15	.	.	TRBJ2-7	TGTGCCACCAGCAGAGAGTTGGCCTTACCCCAATACGAGCAGTACTTC	CATSRELALPQYEQYF
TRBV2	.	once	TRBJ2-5	TGTGCCAGCAGTGAAATCAGCGCCCGGTACCAAGAGACCCAGTACTTC	CASSEISARYQETQYF
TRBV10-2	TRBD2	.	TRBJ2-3	TGCGCCAGCAGTGATCTACGCGGGAGGTCCACAGATACGCAGTATTTT	CASSDLRGRSTDTQYF
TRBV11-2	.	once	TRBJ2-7	TGTGCCAGCAGCCTACTGACAGGTTCCTACGAGCAGTACTTC	CASSLLTGSYEQYF
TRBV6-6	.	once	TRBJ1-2	TGTGCCAGCAGTTACCCGGCGGGAAACTATGGCTACACCTTC	CASSYPAGNYGYTF
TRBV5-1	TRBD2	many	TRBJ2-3	TGCGCCAGCAGCCTGGGACTAGCGGGAGGAACCACAGATACGCAGTATTTT	CASSLGLAGGTTDTQYF
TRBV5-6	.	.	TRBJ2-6	TGTGCCAGCAGCTTTTTTGGGGCCAACGTCCTGACTTTC	CASSFFGANVLTF